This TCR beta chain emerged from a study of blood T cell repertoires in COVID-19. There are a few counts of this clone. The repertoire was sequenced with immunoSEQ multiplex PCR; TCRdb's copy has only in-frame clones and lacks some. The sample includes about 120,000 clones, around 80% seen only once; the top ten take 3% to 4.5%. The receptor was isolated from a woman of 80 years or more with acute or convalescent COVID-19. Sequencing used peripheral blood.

The CDR3 coding sequence is TGTGCCAGCAGAAGGGAGAACTCTGGAAACACCATATATTTT. Translation: CASRRENSGNTIYF. The chain uses TRBV7-9 and TRBJ1-3; D remains unclear. V was cut by 6 bases and J by 0 bases, with 9 bases left in between. The germline V gene encodes CDR1 SEHNR and CDR2 FQNEAQ (reference sequence). The CDR3 extends over 14 amino acids.